This T cell receptor (beta chain) was found in a study of cytomegalovirus exposure and HLA in healthy donors. Separate from the roughly 700-subject first cohort was the roughly 130-subject validation cohort, to which the donors belonged. The CDR3 runs 13 residues. Germline V gives CDR1 SQVTM, CDR2 ANQGSEA. V was pared by 1 base and J by 7 bases, with 11 bases between. Clones were read by immunoSEQ multiplex PCR, and TCRdb kept only the in-frame ones, dropping some. The data show tens of thousands of clones, 85% to 95% seen once. This clone has more than one count but fewer than ten. Its specificity is unknown. Whole-study findings and limits: The CMV antigen specificity of a few CMV-associated chains was confirmed through in vitro analysis.

The chain has TRBV29-1 and TRBJ2-1; D gene unclear. This sequence was found in a young man in good health and CMV-seropositive. Sequenced: PBMCs. CDR3 sequence reads: CSVEGTVVNEQFF. CDR3 coding DNA: TGCAGCGTTGAAGGCACAGTAGTGAATGAGCAGTTCTTC.